The 19 T cell receptor beta chains in this list originate from one sample, sequenced in a study of blood T cell repertoires in COVID-19. Data came from immunoSEQ multiplex PCR; TCRdb stores just in-frame clones and leaves some out. The data hold roughly 180,000 clones, with 80% to 90% observed a single time. Sequencing was carried out using peripheral blood. The receptors come from a woman between 35 and 50 years old with COVID-19, enrolled during active disease.

The CDR3: CASSQGPRETDTQYF. CDR3 bases: TGTGCCAGCAGCCAGGGGCCCAGGGAAACAGATACGCAGTATTTT. The chain recombines TRBV3-1 (or the pseudogene TRBV3-2) with TRBJ2-3, with D perhaps TRBD1 (5 bases). Germline CDR1 LGHDT, CDR2 YNNKEL (reference sequence). V dropped 3 bases and J dropped 3 bases, with 13 bases sitting between them. The CDR3 sequence is 15 residues long.

The chain links TRBV20-1 to TRBJ1-6, with a possible D match to TRBD1 (6 bases). V was clipped by 3 bases and J by 1 base, with 10 bases between them. The CDR3 sequence is 15 residues long. In germline, CDR1 is DFQATT, CDR2 SNEGSKA (reference sequence). CDR3 coding DNA: TGCAGTGCTAGTAGGGGGGGTTCCTATAATTCACCCCTCCACTTT. It yields the protein CSASRGGSYNSPLHF.

The V call is TRBV3-1 (or the pseudogene TRBV3-2), the J call TRBJ2-5; TRBD2 matches 14 bases. V dropped 5 bases and J dropped 4; count of bases not matched to a gene: 3. The germline gives CDR1 LGHDT, CDR2 YNNKEL (reference sequence). The CDR3 contains 15 residues. The CDR3 spells CASSAGLAGGETQYF. CDR3 bases: TGTGCCAGCAGCGCAGGACTAGCGGGGGGAGAGACCCAGTACTTC.

The chain employs TRBV7-6 and TRBJ2-5, with a possible D match to TRBD1 (8 bases). The CDR3 is 16 amino acids. Between the trimmed V and J ends, which lost 5 bases and 4 bases, there was a span of 20 bases. The germline gives CDR1 SGHVS, CDR2 FNYEAQ. In DNA, the CDR3 is TGTGCCAGCAGCGCAACACAGGGGGTAGCGGGAGAGACCCAGTACTTC. Protein: CASSATQGVAGETQYF.

The chain links TRBV7-8 to TRBJ1-2; 7 bases match TRBD1. This CDR3 contains 14 residues. Germline V lookup: CDR1 SGHVS, CDR2 FQNEAQ. Trimming cost V 5 bases and J 7 bases; bases outside gene matches: 10. This CDR3 is CASSKRTGVRGYTF. The CDR3 DNA reads TGTGCCAGCAGCAAAAGAACAGGGGTTCGTGGCTACACCTTC. Full variable domain (outside the CDR3, taken from reference TRBV7-8 and TRBJ1-2): GAGVSQSPRYKVAKRGQDVALRCDPISGHVSLFWYQQALGQGPEFLTYFQNEAQLDKSGLPSDRFFAERPEGSVSTLKIQRTQQEDSAVYLCASSKRTGVRGYTFGSGTRLTVV.

The V gene is TRBV2, the J gene TRBJ2-2; 16 bases map to TRBD2. Germline V gene lookup returns CDR1 SNHLY and CDR2 FYNNEI. Losses at the gene ends were 6 bases for V and 4 bases for J; bases not matched to a gene: 14. The CDR3 runs to 20 residues. CDR3 bases: TGTGCCAGCAGCCTTTCTCGGGGACTAGCGGGAGGGTCGGGCACCGGGGAGCTGTTTTTT. Residues: CASSLSRGLAGGSGTGELFF.

This sequence joins TRBV9 and TRBJ2-2; D gene unclear. The germline CDR1 and CDR2 sequences are SGDLS and YYNGEE. V lost 4 bases to trimming and J lost 5 bases, with 9 bases between them. CDR3 length: 13 amino acids. The CDR3 coding sequence is TGTGCCAGCAGCCTAACCGGGACCGGGGAGCTGTTTTTT. As protein: CASSLTGTGELFF.

The chain joins TRBV7-9 to TRBJ1-1, with D possibly TRBD1 on 6 matching bases. Germline CDR1 and CDR2: SEHNR and FQNEAQ (reference sequence). This CDR3 is built from 11 residues. V was trimmed by 5 bases and J by 7 bases, leaving 8 bases between them. The CDR3 nucleotides are TGTGCCAGCAGCCTGACAGGTGAAGCTTTCTTT. Translation gives CASSLTGEAFF.

The chain combines TRBV3-1 (or the pseudogene TRBV3-2) with TRBJ1-4, with 8 bases lining up with TRBD1. Germline CDR1 reads LGHDT; CDR2 reads YNNKEL (reference sequence). The CDR3 loop spans 16 amino acids. Trimming cost V 5 bases and J 5 bases; bases outside gene matches: 10. The CDR3 here is CASSETGDGENEKLFF. As DNA, the CDR3 is TGTGCCAGCAGCGAGACAGGGGACGGGGAGAATGAAAAACTGTTTTTT.

This clone turned up a few times. The genes are TRBV11-2 and TRBJ1-2; the match to TRBD1 covers 9 bases. Germline V gene sequence: CDR1 SGHAT, CDR2 FQNNGV. The CDR3 loop spans 13 amino acids. J lost 6 bases, V lost 3 bases, and 2 bases had no gene match. This CDR3 reads CASSFDRGNGYTF. CDR3 sequence (DNA): TGTGCCAGCAGCTTCGACAGGGGGAATGGCTACACCTTC.

CDR3 coding DNA: TGCGCCAGCAGCACCACTAGCGGGGGGGAGCAGTTCTTC. This encodes CASSTTSGGEQFF. V gene TRBV5-1 combines with J gene TRBJ2-1; TRBD2 agrees at 12 bases. The V gene end was trimmed by 4 bases and the J gene end by 10 bases; junction bases not matched to a gene: 3. The CDR3 is made up of 13 amino acids. CDR1 is SGHRS and CDR2 is YFSETQ in the germline V gene. The full variable domain, completed using reference TRBV5-1 and TRBJ2-1, is KAGVTQTPRYLIKTRGQQVTLSCSPISGHRSVSWYQQTPGQGLQFLFEYFSETQRNKGNFPGRFSGRQFSNSRSEMNVSTLELGDSALYLCASSTTSGGEQFFGPGTRLTVL.

This chain links TRBV4-2 with TRBJ2-2, with 14 bases lining up with TRBD2. The CDR3 is 17 amino acids. CDR1 LGHNA and CDR2 YNFKEQ come from the germline V gene. After removal of 1 base from V and 3 bases from J, the junction contained 1 base not matched to a gene. This CDR3 is CASSQGGLAGDTGELFF. In nucleotides, the CDR3 is TGTGCCAGCAGCCAAGGGGGACTAGCGGGGGACACCGGGGAGCTGTTTTTT.

DNA for the CDR3: TGCGCCAGCAGTGTGGCAGGGAGGGGTGAAAAACTGTTTTTT. It encodes CASSVAGRGEKLFF. The V call is TRBV10-2, the J call TRBJ1-4; possibly TRBD1 for D (5 bases). The germline V gene encodes CDR1 WSHSY and CDR2 SAAADI. CDR3 length equals 14 residues. V dropped 4 bases and J dropped 7 bases, with 13 bases sitting between them.

This rearrangement joins TRBV11-2 to TRBJ2-2, with 15 bases matching TRBD2. CDR1 is SGHAT, CDR2 FQNNGV, per germline. V shed 3 bases and J 4 bases; nucleotides not matched to a gene: 6. There are 18 residues in the CDR3. For the CDR3, the DNA is TGTGCCAGCAGCTTCGGACTAGCGGGGGGGCCGATCACCGGGGAGCTGTTTTTT. Encoded protein: CASSFGLAGGPITGELFF.

The chain employs TRBV6-5 and TRBJ1-5; D unresolved. Looked up from germline, CDR1 is MNHEY and CDR2 is SVGAGI. The length of the CDR3 is 13 residues. The V and J ends lost 9 bases and 1 base respectively, with 10 bases between them. In DNA form, the CDR3 reads TGTGCCAGTAACTTTTTCAGCAATCAGCCCCAGCATTTT. It is translated as CASNFFSNQPQHF.

The chain carries TRBV5-1 and TRBJ2-3; tentative D call: TRBD2 (5 bases). CDR1 and CDR2 (germline): SGHRS, YFSETQ. The V end was cut by 0 bases, the J end by 2 bases, with 10 bases between. This CDR3 contains 15 residues. The CDR3 protein is CASSLVLAHTDTQYF. DNA of the CDR3: TGCGCCAGCAGCTTGGTCCTAGCCCACACAGATACGCAGTATTTT.

This clone has just one count. This rearrangement joins TRBV2 to TRBJ2-2; D ambiguous. The V and J ends lost 5 bases and 1 base respectively, with 5 bases between them. Germline values: CDR1 SNHLY, CDR2 FYNNEI. There are 13 residues in the CDR3. The CDR3 protein is CASSRQNTGELFF. For the CDR3, the DNA is TGTGCCAGCAGTAGACAGAACACCGGGGAGCTGTTTTTT.

V is TRBV27 and J is TRBJ1-2, with 8 positions matching TRBD1. V lost 2 bases, J lost 6 bases, and 2 bases stayed unmatched. This CDR3 region has 13 residues. Germline values: CDR1 MNHEY, CDR2 SMNVEV (reference sequence). The chain's CDR3 is CASSLGRGHGYTF. The DNA for the CDR3 is TGTGCCAGCAGTTTAGGCAGGGGGCATGGCTACACCTTC.

The V gene is TRBV27, the J gene TRBJ2-1; D possibly corresponds to TRBD1 (6 bases). CDR3 length: 14 residues. Germline assignment: CDR1 MNHEY and CDR2 SMNVEV (reference sequence). Trimming left V 6 bases short and J 9 bases short, with 18 bases between. The CDR3: CASRIQGPGVEQFF. In nucleotides, the CDR3 is TGTGCCAGCAGGATCCAAGGCCCAGGGGTTGAGCAGTTCTTC.